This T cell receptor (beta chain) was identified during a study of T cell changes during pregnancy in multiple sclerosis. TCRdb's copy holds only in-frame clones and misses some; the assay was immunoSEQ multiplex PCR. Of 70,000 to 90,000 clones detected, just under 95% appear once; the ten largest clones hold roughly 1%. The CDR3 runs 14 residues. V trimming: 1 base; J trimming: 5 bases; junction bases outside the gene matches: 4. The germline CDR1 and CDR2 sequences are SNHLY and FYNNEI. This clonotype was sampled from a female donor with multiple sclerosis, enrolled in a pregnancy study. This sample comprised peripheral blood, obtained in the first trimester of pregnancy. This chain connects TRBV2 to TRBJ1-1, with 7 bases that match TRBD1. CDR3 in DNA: TGTGCCAGCAGTGAAGAGGGGACAGTTACTGAAGCTTTCTTT. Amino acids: CASSEEGTVTEAFF.